What follows is one T cell receptor (beta chain) and its context. Its target is not known. These data belong to a study of T cell repertoires and HLA-DP antigens. About the study: Alloreactive CD4+ T cells targeted HLA-DP on transduced HeLa. The donors, ranging 18-to-29 to 60-to-69 years, included a couple of males and one female.

This CDR3 comprises 17 residues. Germline loops: CDR1 KGHSH, CDR2 LQKENI. V lost 3 bases and J 0 bases, leaving 15 bases between the germline ends. The PCR primers covered 54 TRBV and 13 TRBJ segments. The protocol was immunoSEQ multiplex PCR, while the TCRdb copy is restricted to in-frame clones and leaves out a portion. The sample yields some 120,000 clones, approximately 92% seen once. The material sequenced was CD4+ T cells from PBMCs. V usage is TRBV18 and J usage is TRBJ1-3; unclear D gene. This clonotype originated in a woman younger than 35 in good health and CMV-seronegative. The CDR3 sequence: CASSPRDTANSGNTIYF. The CDR3 coding sequence is TGTGCCAGCTCACCTCGGGATACAGCCAACTCTGGAAACACCATATATTTT.